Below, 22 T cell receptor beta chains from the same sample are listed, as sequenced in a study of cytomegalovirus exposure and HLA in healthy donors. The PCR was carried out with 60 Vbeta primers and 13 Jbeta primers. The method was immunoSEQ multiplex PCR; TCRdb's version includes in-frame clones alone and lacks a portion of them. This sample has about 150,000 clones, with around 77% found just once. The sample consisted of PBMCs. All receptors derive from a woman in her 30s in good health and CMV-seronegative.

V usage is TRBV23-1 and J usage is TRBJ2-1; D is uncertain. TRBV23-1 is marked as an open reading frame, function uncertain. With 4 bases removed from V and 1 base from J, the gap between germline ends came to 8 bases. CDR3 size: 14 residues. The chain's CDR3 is CASSPPSSYNEQFF. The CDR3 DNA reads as TGCGCCAGCAGTCCCCCCTCGTCCTACAATGAGCAGTTCTTC.

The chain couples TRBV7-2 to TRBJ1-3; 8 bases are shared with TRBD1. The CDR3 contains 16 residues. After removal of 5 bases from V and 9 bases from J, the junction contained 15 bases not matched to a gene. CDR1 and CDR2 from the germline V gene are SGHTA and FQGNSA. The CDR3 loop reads CASSLIGLTGEGTIYF. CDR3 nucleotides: TGTGCCAGCAGCCTCATCGGACTGACAGGGGAGGGCACCATATATTTT.

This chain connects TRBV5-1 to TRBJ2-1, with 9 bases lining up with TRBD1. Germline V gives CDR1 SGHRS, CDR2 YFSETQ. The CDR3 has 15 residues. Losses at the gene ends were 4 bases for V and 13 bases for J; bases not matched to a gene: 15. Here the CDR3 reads CASSPGDRELSGQFF. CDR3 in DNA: TGCGCCAGCAGCCCTGGGGACAGGGAGTTATCGGGCCAGTTCTTC.

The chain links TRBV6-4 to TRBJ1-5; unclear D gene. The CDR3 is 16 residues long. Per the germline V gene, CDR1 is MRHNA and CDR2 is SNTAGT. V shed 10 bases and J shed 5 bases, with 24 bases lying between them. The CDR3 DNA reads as TGTGCCAATCCAGGTCGCCTCCGGGGAACACATCAGCCCCAGCATTTT. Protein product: CANPGRLRGTHQPQHF.

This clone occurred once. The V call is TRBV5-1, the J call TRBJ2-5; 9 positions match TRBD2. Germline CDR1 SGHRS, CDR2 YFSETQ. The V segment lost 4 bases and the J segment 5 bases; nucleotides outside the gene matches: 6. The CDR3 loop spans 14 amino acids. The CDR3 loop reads CASSQGTSQETQYF. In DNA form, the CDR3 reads TGCGCCAGCAGCCAAGGGACTAGCCAGGAGACCCAGTACTTC.

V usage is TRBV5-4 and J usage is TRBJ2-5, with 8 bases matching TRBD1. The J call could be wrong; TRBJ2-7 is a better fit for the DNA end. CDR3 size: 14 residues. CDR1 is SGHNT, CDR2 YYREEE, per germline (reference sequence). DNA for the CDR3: TGTGCCAGCAGCTTGAGAGGACAGGGCCACGAGCAGTACTTC. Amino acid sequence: CASSLRGQGHEQYF.

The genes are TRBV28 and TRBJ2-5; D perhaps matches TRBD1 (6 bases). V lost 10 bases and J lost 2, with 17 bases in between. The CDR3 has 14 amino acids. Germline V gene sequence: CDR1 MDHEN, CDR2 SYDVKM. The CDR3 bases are TGTGCCAAAAGGTCCGACAGGCTTCAAGAGACCCAGTACTTC. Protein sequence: CAKRSDRLQETQYF.

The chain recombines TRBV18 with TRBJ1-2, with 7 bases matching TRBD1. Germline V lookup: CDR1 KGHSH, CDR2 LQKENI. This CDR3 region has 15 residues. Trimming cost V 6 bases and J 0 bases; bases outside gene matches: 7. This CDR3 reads CASSRPQGANYGYTF. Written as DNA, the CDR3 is TGTGCCAGCTCGAGGCCGCAGGGGGCTAACTATGGCTACACCTTC.

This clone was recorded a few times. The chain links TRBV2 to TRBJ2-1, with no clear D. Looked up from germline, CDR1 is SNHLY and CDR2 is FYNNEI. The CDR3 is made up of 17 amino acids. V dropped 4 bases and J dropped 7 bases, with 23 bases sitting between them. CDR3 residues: CASSGRLGDPNANEQFF. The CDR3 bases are TGTGCCAGCAGTGGCCGGCTAGGCGACCCCAATGCGAATGAGCAGTTCTTC.

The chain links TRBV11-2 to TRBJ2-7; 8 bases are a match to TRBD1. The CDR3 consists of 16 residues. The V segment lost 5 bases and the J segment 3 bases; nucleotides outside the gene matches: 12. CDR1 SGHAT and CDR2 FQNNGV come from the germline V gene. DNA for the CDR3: TGTGCCAGCAGCCTTCTAAAGAGACAGGGGATCTACGAGCAGTACTTC. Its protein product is CASSLLKRQGIYEQYF.

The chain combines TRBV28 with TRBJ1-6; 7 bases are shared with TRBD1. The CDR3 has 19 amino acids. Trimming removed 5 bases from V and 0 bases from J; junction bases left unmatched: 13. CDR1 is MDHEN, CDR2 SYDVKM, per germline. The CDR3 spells CASSTPAGGMGSYNSPLHF. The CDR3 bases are TGTGCCAGCAGTACCCCGGCAGGGGGTATGGGCTCCTATAATTCACCCCTCCACTTT.

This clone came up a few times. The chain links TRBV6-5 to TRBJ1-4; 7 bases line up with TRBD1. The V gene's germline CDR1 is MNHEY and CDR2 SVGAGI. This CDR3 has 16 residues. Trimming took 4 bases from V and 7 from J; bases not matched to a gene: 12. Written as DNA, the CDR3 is TGTGCCAGCAGTTCCGGGAGGGGCAGGGGGAGTGAAAAACTGTTTTTT. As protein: CASSSGRGRGSEKLFF.

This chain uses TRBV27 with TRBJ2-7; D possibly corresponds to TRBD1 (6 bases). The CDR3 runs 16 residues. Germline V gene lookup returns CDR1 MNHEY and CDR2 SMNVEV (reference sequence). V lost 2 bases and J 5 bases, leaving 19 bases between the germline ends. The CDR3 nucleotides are TGTGCCAGCAGTTTAATTCCAAACAGGGTCCCGGACGAGCAGTACTTC. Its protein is CASSLIPNRVPDEQYF.

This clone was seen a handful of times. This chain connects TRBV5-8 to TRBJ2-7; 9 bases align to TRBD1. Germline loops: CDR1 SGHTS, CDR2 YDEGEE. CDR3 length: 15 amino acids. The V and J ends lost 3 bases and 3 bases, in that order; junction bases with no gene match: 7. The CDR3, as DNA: TGTGCCAGCAGCTCACAACCGGGACAGGGCTACGAGCAGTACTTC. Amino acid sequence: CASSSQPGQGYEQYF.

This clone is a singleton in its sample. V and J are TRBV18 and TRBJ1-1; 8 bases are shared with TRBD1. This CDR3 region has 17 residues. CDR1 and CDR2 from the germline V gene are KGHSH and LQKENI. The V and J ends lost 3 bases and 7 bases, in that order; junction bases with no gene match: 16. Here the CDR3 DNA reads TGTGCCAGCTCACCCTCCCCAGGACAGGGTGTCGCCTATGAAGCTTTCTTT. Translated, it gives CASSPSPGQGVAYEAFF.

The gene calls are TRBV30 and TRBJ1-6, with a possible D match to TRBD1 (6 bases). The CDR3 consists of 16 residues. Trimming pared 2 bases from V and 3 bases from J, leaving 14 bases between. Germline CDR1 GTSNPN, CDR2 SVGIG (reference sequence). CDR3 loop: CAWSRVQGNYNSPLHF. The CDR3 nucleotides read TGTGCCTGGAGTAGAGTACAGGGAAACTATAATTCACCCCTCCACTTT.

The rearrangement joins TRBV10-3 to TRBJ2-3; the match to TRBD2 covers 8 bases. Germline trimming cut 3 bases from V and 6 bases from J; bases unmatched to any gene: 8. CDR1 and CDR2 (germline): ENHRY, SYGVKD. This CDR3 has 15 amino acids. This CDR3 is CAISENGGADDTQYF. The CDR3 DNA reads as TGTGCCATCAGTGAAAACGGGGGGGCCGACGATACGCAGTATTTT.

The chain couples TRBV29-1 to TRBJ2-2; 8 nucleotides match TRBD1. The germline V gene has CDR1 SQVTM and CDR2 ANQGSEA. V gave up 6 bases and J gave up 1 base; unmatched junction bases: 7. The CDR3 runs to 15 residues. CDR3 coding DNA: TGCAGCGTCTCCCGACAGGGGTTGAACACCGGGGAGCTGTTTTTT. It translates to CSVSRQGLNTGELFF.

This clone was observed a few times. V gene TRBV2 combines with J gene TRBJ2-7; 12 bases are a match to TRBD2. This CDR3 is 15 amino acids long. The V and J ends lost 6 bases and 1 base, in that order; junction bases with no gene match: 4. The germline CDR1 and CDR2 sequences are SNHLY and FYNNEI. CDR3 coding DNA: TGTGCCAGCAGACCAACTAGCGGGGGGTCCTACGAGCAGTACTTC. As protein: CASRPTSGGSYEQYF.

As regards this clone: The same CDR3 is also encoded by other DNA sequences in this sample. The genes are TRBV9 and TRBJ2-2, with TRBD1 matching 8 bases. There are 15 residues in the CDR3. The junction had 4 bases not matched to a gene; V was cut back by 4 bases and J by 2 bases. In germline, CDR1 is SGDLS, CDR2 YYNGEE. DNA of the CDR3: TGTGCCAGCAGCCCCGGGACAGGTAACACCGGGGAGCTGTTTTTT. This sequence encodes CASSPGTGNTGELFF.

CDR3 in amino acids: CVRTPPPGNYGYTF. DNA for the CDR3: TGTGTCAGAACCCCGCCCCCCGGGAACTATGGCTACACCTTC. The V and J genes are TRBV7-5 and TRBJ1-2. TRBV7-5 is designated a pseudogene. The CDR3 covers 14 residues.

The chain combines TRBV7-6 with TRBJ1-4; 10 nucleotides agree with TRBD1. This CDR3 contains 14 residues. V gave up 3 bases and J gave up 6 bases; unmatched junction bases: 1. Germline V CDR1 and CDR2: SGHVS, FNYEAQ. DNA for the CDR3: TGTGCCAGCAGCTTTGGGACAGGGGATGAAAAACTGTTTTTT. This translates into CASSFGTGDEKLFF. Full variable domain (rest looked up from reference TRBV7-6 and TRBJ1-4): GAGVSQSPRYKVTKRGQDVALRCDPISGHVSLYWYRQALGQGPEFLTYFNYEAQQDKSGLPNDRFSAERPEGSISTLTIQRTEQRDSAMYRCASSFGTGDEKLFFGSGTQLSVL.